The 19 T cell receptor beta chains below were found in one sample sequenced in a study of blood T cell repertoires in COVID-19. Assay used: immunoSEQ multiplex PCR; TCRdb lists only in-frame clones, some missing. Of 400,000 to 500,000 clones detected, roughly 90% appear once; the ten largest clones hold 1.5% to 2%. Sequences were obtained from PBMCs or T cells enriched from blood (not recorded which). These receptors were obtained from a woman aged 40 to 50 who had recovered from COVID-19.

This chain connects TRBV10-3 to TRBJ2-7, with 11 nucleotides matching TRBD1. The CDR3 has 15 amino acids. The V gene's germline CDR1 is ENHRY and CDR2 SYGVKD. V shed 10 bases and J 1 base; nucleotides not matched to a gene: 9. The CDR3 DNA is TGTGCCACCCAAGGGACAGGGGGGACTTCCTACGAGCAGTACTTC. Translating gives CATQGTGGTSYEQYF.

CDR3 coding DNA: TGTGCCAGCAGCTTGGGACAGGGGGCTGGAAACACCATATATTTT. This gives the protein CASSLGQGAGNTIYF. The chain has TRBV13 and TRBJ1-3, with TRBD1 matching over 11 bases. CDR1 PRHDT and CDR2 FYEKMQ come from the germline V gene (reference sequence). The V segment lost 3 bases and the J segment 2 bases; nucleotides outside the gene matches: 0. This CDR3 region has 15 residues.

A few counts support this clone. CDR3 nucleotides: TGCGCCAGCAGCTTGCGCCCCAATAGCGTCGCAGATACGCAGTATTTT. Amino acid sequence: CASSLRPNSVADTQYF. This sequence joins TRBV5-1 and TRBJ2-3, with D maybe TRBD2 (5 bases). In germline, CDR1 is SGHRS, CDR2 YFSETQ. Trimming pared 1 base from V and 4 bases from J, leaving 16 bases between. This CDR3 has 16 residues.

The V call is TRBV30, the J call TRBJ1-1; D is possibly TRBD1 (5 bases). The length of the CDR3 is 13 residues. The ends were cut back, 4 bases at V and 4 bases at J, with 13 bases in the middle. Germline V lookup: CDR1 GTSNPN, CDR2 SVGIG (reference sequence). CDR3 sequence: CAWNSQGGTEAFF. CDR3 in DNA: TGTGCCTGGAATTCCCAGGGTGGCACTGAAGCTTTCTTT.

The chain carries TRBV7-2 and TRBJ2-1; 9 positions match TRBD2. This CDR3 spans 15 amino acids. V shed 2 bases, J shed 7 bases, and the junction held 6 bases outside the gene matches. The germline V gene encodes CDR1 SGHTA and CDR2 FQGNSA. CDR3 nucleotide sequence: TGTGCCAGCAGCTTATGGGGTAGCGGGAGTAATGAGCAGTTCTTC. This codes for CASSLWGSGSNEQFF. The full variable domain, completed using reference TRBV7-2 and TRBJ2-1, is GAGVSQSPSNKVTEKGKDVELRCDPISGHTALYWYRQSLGQGLEFLIYFQGNSAPDKSGLPSDRFSAERTGGSVSTLTIQRTQQEDSAVYLCASSLWGSGSNEQFFGPGTRLTVL.

This chain uses TRBV7-8 with TRBJ2-7; 12 bases map to TRBD2. V dropped 1 base and J dropped 6; count of bases not matched to a gene: 4. Germline CDR1 and CDR2: SGHVS and FQNEAQ. This CDR3 spans 15 amino acids. CDR3 in amino acids: CASSLEGLAGSEQYF. CDR3 in DNA: TGTGCCAGCAGCTTAGAGGGACTAGCGGGTAGCGAGCAGTACTTC.

The table lists this clone with a few counts. The chain is built from TRBV10-1 and TRBJ2-1, with 7 bases that match TRBD2. Germline-derived CDR1 and CDR2 are WNHNN and SYGVQD (reference sequence). CDR3 size: 14 residues. With 3 bases clipped from V and 3 bases from J, the junction kept 2 bases outside the gene matches. This chain's CDR3 is CASSDREVYNEQFF. Here the CDR3 DNA reads TGCGCCAGCAGTGACCGGGAGGTCTACAATGAGCAGTTCTTC.

V gene TRBV7-9 combines with J gene TRBJ1-5; D may be TRBD1 (5 bases). This CDR3 comprises 17 residues. The V gene's germline CDR1 is SEHNR and CDR2 FQNEAQ (reference sequence). The germline V and J ends were trimmed by 5 bases and 0 bases, with 17 bases remaining between them. CDR3 protein: CASSMNRGGYSNQPQHF. The DNA for the CDR3 is TGTGCCAGCAGCATGAACCGGGGGGGTTATAGCAATCAGCCCCAGCATTTT.

The sample holds a few counts of this clone. The chain recombines TRBV4-2 with TRBJ1-2; D ambiguous. V was cut by 1 base and J by 2 bases, with 11 bases left in between. This CDR3 has 15 amino acids. The germline CDR1 and CDR2 sequences are LGHNA and YNFKEQ. The CDR3 DNA reads as TGTGCCAGCAGCCAAGGAGTAGGAGGGAACTATGGCTACACCTTC. Protein sequence: CASSQGVGGNYGYTF.

In the case of this clone: This same CDR3 is encoded by further DNA sequences in the sample. The chain combines TRBV7-9 with TRBJ2-2; the match to TRBD2 covers 11 bases. CDR3 length equals 15 residues. Trimming removed 2 bases from V and 5 bases from J; junction bases left unmatched: 1. Germline V gene data show CDR1 as SEHNR and CDR2 as FQNEAQ (reference sequence). Here the CDR3 reads CASSLLAGGTGELFF. CDR3 coding DNA: TGTGCCAGCAGCTTATTAGCGGGAGGGACCGGGGAGCTGTTTTTT. The full variable domain, in which reference TRBV7-9 and TRBJ2-2 provide the parts outside the CDR3, is DTGVSQNPRHKITKRGQNVTFRCDPISEHNRLYWYRQTLGQGPEFLTYFQNEAQLEKSRLLSDRFSAERPKGSFSTLEIQRTEQGDSAMYLCASSLLAGGTGELFFGEGSRLTVL.

The V and J genes are TRBV27 and TRBJ2-7; 7 bases match TRBD2. This CDR3 region has 16 residues. Losses at the gene ends were 4 bases for V and 4 bases for J; bases not matched to a gene: 13. CDR1 and CDR2 (germline): MNHEY, SMNVEV (reference sequence). The CDR3 DNA reads TGTGCCAGCAGTTCCTTGAGGGGAGGGATGACATACGAGCAGTACTTC. It specifies CASSSLRGGMTYEQYF.

In its sample, this clone was seen a few times. The genes are TRBV19 and TRBJ2-7; 7 bases agree with TRBD2. The CDR3 is 18 residues long. Trimming removed 3 bases from V and 2 bases from J; junction bases left unmatched: 16. Germline-derived CDR1 and CDR2 are LNHDA and SQIVND (reference sequence). The CDR3 DNA is TGTGCCAGTAGTATTGTTGGCGGATTGGGCGGGAGTACCTACGAGCAGTACTTC. It specifies CASSIVGGLGGSTYEQYF. Complete variable domain (other parts from reference TRBV19 and TRBJ2-7): DGGITQSPKYLFRKEGQNVTLSCEQNLNHDAMYWYRQDPGQGLRLIYYSQIVNDFQKGDIAEGYSVSREKKESFPLTVTSAQKNPTAFYLCASSIVGGLGGSTYEQYFGPGTRLTVT.

The chain uses TRBV6-2 or TRBV6-3 and TRBJ2-1, with a weak D call TRBD2 (6 bases). CDR3 size: 12 residues. Trimming shortened V by 4 bases and J by 9 bases, and 10 bases separated the two germline ends. The germline V gene encodes CDR1 MNHEY and CDR2 SVGEGT. The CDR3 is CASSLHGGEQFF. The CDR3 region has the DNA TGTGCCAGCAGTTTGCACGGGGGTGAGCAGTTCTTC.

The V gene is TRBV5-5, the J gene TRBJ1-1; 7 nucleotides line up with TRBD1. There are 15 residues in the CDR3. In germline, CDR1 is SGHKS, CDR2 YYEKEE (reference sequence). The V gene end was trimmed by 5 bases and the J gene end by 6 bases; junction bases not matched to a gene: 13. The CDR3 spells CASRLTADQGAEAFF. CDR3 nucleotide sequence: TGTGCCAGCAGGTTGACTGCTGATCAGGGGGCTGAAGCTTTCTTT. The full variable domain, with the rest looked up from reference TRBV5-5 and TRBJ1-1, is DAGVTQSPTHLIKTRGQQVTLRCSPISGHKSVSWYQQVLGQGPQFIFQYYEKEERGRGNFPDRFSARQFPNYSSELNVNALLLGDSALYLCASRLTADQGAEAFFGQGTRLTVV.

The V and J genes are TRBV11-3 and TRBJ1-1, with a possible D match to TRBD1 (6 bases). CDR1 and CDR2 (germline): SGHNT, YENEEA. The germline V and J ends were trimmed by 5 bases and 3 bases, with 16 bases remaining between them. The CDR3 length is 15 residues. The CDR3 bases are TGTGCCAGCAGCCGAGGGCAGGGGAGAGACACTGAAGCTTTCTTT. It is translated as CASSRGQGRDTEAFF.

The rearrangement uses TRBV2 and TRBJ2-7; 10 nucleotides align to TRBD2. Germline CDR1 reads SNHLY; CDR2 reads FYNNEI. Trimming at V came to 6 bases and at J to 7 bases, leaving 12 bases not matched to a gene. This CDR3 comprises 15 residues. CDR3 region: CASRALAGAQGEQYF. The CDR3 region has the DNA TGTGCCAGCAGGGCGCTAGCGGGAGCTCAAGGGGAGCAGTACTTC. The whole variable domain, filled in from reference TRBV2 and TRBJ2-7, reads EPEVTQTPSHQVTQMGQEVILRCVPISNHLYFYWYRQILGQKVEFLVSFYNNEISEKSEIFDDQFSVERPDGSNFTLKIRSTKLEDSAMYFCASRALAGAQGEQYFGPGTRLTVT.

This chain uses TRBV9 with TRBJ2-2; D unclear. The germline V and J ends were trimmed by 4 bases and 7 bases, with 17 bases remaining between them. This CDR3 spans 15 amino acids. CDR1 and CDR2 from the germline V gene are SGDLS and YYNGEE. CDR3 sequence (DNA): TGTGCCAGCAGCCCGACACATTTAACCAACGGGGAGCTGTTTTTT. Translation: CASSPTHLTNGELFF.

The rearrangement joins TRBV19 to TRBJ2-7; maybe TRBD1 (6 bases). This CDR3 has 14 amino acids. Trimming removed 0 bases at V and 3 bases at J, with 9 bases between. Germline loops: CDR1 LNHDA, CDR2 SQIVND (reference sequence). The CDR3 DNA is TGTGCCAGTAGTATAGAAAGGGACAACTACGAGCAGTACTTC. Its translation: CASSIERDNYEQYF.

J is TRBJ2-7 and V is TRBV19, with 11 bases fitting TRBD2. This CDR3 comprises 14 residues. V lost 8 bases to trimming and J lost 6 bases; unmatched junction nucleotides: 9. From germline, CDR1 is LNHDA and CDR2 SQIVND (reference sequence). CDR3 DNA sequence: TGTGCCAGTCGGCCCCTAGCGGGAGGAGGCGAGCAGTACTTC. Protein product: CASRPLAGGGEQYF.